The 12 T cell receptor beta chains below come from one sample, sequenced in a study of spatial heterogeneity in lung cancer. TCRdb processed the 5' RACE reads anew with MiXCR; each CDR3 protein has one entry. The profile covers almost 75,000 distinct CDR3 sequences, with more than 10% appearing a single time and roughly 6.7% taken by the ten largest. Stated time point: sample taken at primary tumor resection. Unsorted whole RNA from tumor, nontumor lung or frozen PBMC underwent sequencing. The specimen comprised PBMCs, sampled at surgery. The receptor set was obtained from a male donor with early-stage non-small cell lung cancer.

The V gene is TRBV11-2, the J gene TRBJ1-5; 11 positions agree with TRBD1. Germline CDR1 is SGHAT and CDR2 is FQNNGV. Trimming took 3 bases from V and 5 from J; bases not matched to a gene: 12. This CDR3 is built from 18 residues. The CDR3 DNA reads TGTGCCAGCAGCTTGTCCCCTGGGACAGGGGGTATCGATCAGCCCCAGCATTTT. Translated: CASSLSPGTGGIDQPQHF.

This clonotype was detected only a few times. The chain uses TRBV5-1 and TRBJ2-1, with 9 bases matching TRBD1. This CDR3 has 17 amino acids. CDR1 is SGHRS, CDR2 YFSETQ, per germline. The V gene end was trimmed by 0 bases and the J gene end by 6 bases; junction bases not matched to a gene: 10. CDR3 nucleotides: TGCGCCAGCAGCTTGGTGCCCGACAGGGGGATGGGCAATGAGCAGTTCTTC. The encoded protein is CASSLVPDRGMGNEQFF.

A few counts support this clonotype. The chain is built from TRBV24-1 and TRBJ1-5; TRBD1 matches at 10 bases. V was clipped by 3 bases and J by 4 bases; unmatched bases: 5. The CDR3 totals 16 residues. CDR1 and CDR2 from the germline V gene are KGHDR and SFDVKD. CDR3 region: CATSDVGQGWNQPQHF. The CDR3 DNA follows: TGTGCCACCAGTGATGTGGGACAGGGGTGGAATCAGCCCCAGCATTTT.

The chain is built from TRBV7-2 and TRBJ1-5, with unresolved D. V was trimmed by 1 base and J by 3 bases, leaving 10 bases between them. The CDR3 length is 15 residues. CDR1 SGHTA and CDR2 FQGNSA come from the germline V gene. CDR3 nucleotide sequence: TGTGCCAGCAGCTTAGGGGGTCTGGACAATCAGCCCCAGCATTTT. Its protein product is CASSLGGLDNQPQHF.

This rearrangement joins TRBV11-3 to TRBJ2-5, with a tentative D call TRBD1 (5 bases). The CDR3 is made up of 14 amino acids. V was shortened by 1 base and J by 9 bases, with 15 bases between the two germline ends. Germline V lookup: CDR1 SGHNT, CDR2 YENEEA. The CDR3 spells CASSLAQGPSSQYF. DNA of the CDR3: TGTGCCAGCAGCTTAGCCCAGGGCCCGTCGTCCCAGTACTTC.

The sample holds a few counts of this clonotype. J is TRBJ2-7 and V is TRBV7-2, with 7 nucleotides matching TRBD1. The CDR3 is made up of 14 amino acids. The germline V gene encodes CDR1 SGHTA and CDR2 FQGNSA. V lost 5 bases and J lost 3; bases outside the gene matches: 7. The CDR3 DNA follows: TGTGCCAGCAGCGGCCGGACAGGAGACTACGAGCAGTACTTC. Translation gives CASSGRTGDYEQYF.

The chain has TRBV5-1 and TRBJ2-1; 8 bases are shared with TRBD1. Looked up from germline, CDR1 is SGHRS and CDR2 is YFSETQ. V was pared by 6 bases and J by 9 bases, with 14 bases of the junction left unmatched. The CDR3 covers 15 residues. CDR3 coding DNA: TGCGCCAGCAACGAAGGACAGGGAATTCTAAGTGAGCAGTTCTTC. Translation: CASNEGQGILSEQFF.

This clonotype was detected a few times. This sequence joins TRBV4-1 and TRBJ1-5, with D possibly being TRBD1 (5 bases). Trimming pared 4 bases from V and 2 bases from J, leaving 12 bases between. Germline lookup yields CDR1 MGHRA and CDR2 YSYEKL. This CDR3 spans 15 amino acids. The CDR3: CASSPLGGGNQPQHF. The CDR3 DNA reads as TGCGCCAGCAGCCCCCTGGGGGGGGGCAATCAGCCCCAGCATTTT.

Ten or more counts support this clonotype. The rearrangement links TRBV7-9 to TRBJ2-7; D possibly matches TRBD1 or TRBD2 (6 bases each). CDR3 length: 14 amino acids. The V end lost 2 bases, the J end lost 6 bases, and 14 bases lay between the germline ends. Germline assignment: CDR1 SEHNR and CDR2 FQNEAQ (reference sequence). This CDR3 reads CASSLRGARSEQYF. For the CDR3, the DNA is TGTGCCAGCAGCTTAAGGGGGGCTCGATCCGAGCAGTACTTC.

Ten or more counts support this clonotype. The J gene is TRBJ1-1, the V gene TRBV9; D is uncertain. This CDR3 contains 14 residues. Germline V gene lookup returns CDR1 SGDLS and CDR2 YYNGEE. Deletions cut 0 bases from V and 4 bases from J, with 10 bases between. The CDR3 DNA reads as TGTGCCAGCAGCGTAGGGGGAGGTCGCACTGAAGCTTTCTTT. This gives the protein CASSVGGGRTEAFF.

This clonotype came up many times. The chain recombines TRBV9 with TRBJ2-3; D is unresolved. Trimming pared 0 bases from V and 0 bases from J, leaving 8 bases between. In germline, CDR1 is SGDLS, CDR2 YYNGEE. The CDR3 extends over 15 amino acids. CDR3 protein: CASSVEAASTDTQYF. The CDR3 coding sequence is TGTGCCAGCAGCGTAGAGGCAGCTAGCACAGATACGCAGTATTTT.

This chain uses TRBV7-9 with TRBJ2-7; perhaps TRBD2 as D (6 bases). Germline assignment: CDR1 SEHNR and CDR2 FQNEAQ (reference sequence). The V end was cut by 5 bases, the J end by 3 bases, with 14 bases between. CDR3 size: 14 residues. As DNA, the CDR3 is TGTGCCAGCAGCGGACCGGGACTGTACTACGAGCAGTACTTC. Translation gives CASSGPGLYYEQYF.